A single sample is the source of the 28 T cell receptor beta chains below, sequenced in a study of blood T cell repertoires in COVID-19. Sequencing was performed with immunoSEQ multiplex PCR; in TCRdb, only in-frame clones are kept and a portion is missing. The sample has 81,000 or so clones, approximately 89% seen once. The sequenced sample consisted of peripheral blood. These receptors originate from a man aged 65 to 79 with active or convalescent COVID-19.

The chain uses TRBV6-6 and TRBJ2-7; D unresolved. This CDR3 comprises 12 residues. The V and J ends lost 6 bases and 5 bases respectively, with 11 bases between them. From germline, CDR1 is MNHNY and CDR2 SVGAGI (reference sequence). CDR3 residues: CASRRSPNEQYF. The CDR3 DNA is TGTGCCAGCAGGAGGTCCCCGAACGAGCAGTACTTC.

The CDR3 nucleotides are TGTGCCAGCAGTCCTCAGGGGTCGAGCTCCTACAATGAGCAGTTCTTC. This translates into CASSPQGSSSYNEQFF. This chain links TRBV27 with TRBJ2-1, with D maybe TRBD1 (6 bases). CDR1 is MNHEY and CDR2 is SMNVEV in the germline V gene (reference sequence). The V gene lost 5 bases and the J gene lost 0 bases, with 14 bases spanning the gap. The CDR3 spans 16 residues.

V is TRBV28 and J is TRBJ2-4; 8 nucleotides align to TRBD1. CDR3 length: 15 residues. Germline trimming cut 4 bases from V and 11 bases from J; bases unmatched to any gene: 13. CDR1 and CDR2 from the germline V gene are MDHEN and SYDVKM. The chain's CDR3 is CASSSGQTGARVQYF. The DNA for the CDR3 is TGTGCCAGCAGTTCCGGACAGACAGGGGCCAGAGTTCAGTACTTC.

The count of this clone is one. This rearrangement joins TRBV19 to TRBJ2-7; a possible D gene is TRBD2 (6 bases). Germline V gene lookup returns CDR1 LNHDA and CDR2 SQIVND (reference sequence). This CDR3 has 12 amino acids. Trimming took 4 bases from V and 5 from J, leaving 9 bases between them. The CDR3 protein is CASSTTRNEQYF. The CDR3 DNA sequence: TGTGCCAGTAGTACGACTAGGAACGAGCAGTACTTC.

This chain links TRBV7-9 with TRBJ2-7; 10 bases align to TRBD2. Germline loops: CDR1 SEHNR, CDR2 FQNEAQ (reference sequence). V trimming: 5 bases; J trimming: 6 bases; junction bases outside the gene matches: 10. The CDR3 has 15 amino acids. CDR3 in DNA: TGTGCCAGCAGCCCCTGGGAGCGGGGGGGAGTCGAGCAGTACTTC. It translates to CASSPWERGGVEQYF.

This chain connects TRBV7-9 to TRBJ2-3, with TRBD2 identical over 11 bases. Unmatched junction bases numbered 6, after V lost 5 bases and J lost 2 bases. Germline CDR1 is SEHNR and CDR2 is FQNEAQ (reference sequence). CDR3 size: 16 residues. The CDR3 here is CASSPRTSGFTDTQYF. In DNA form, the CDR3 reads TGTGCCAGCAGCCCCAGGACTAGCGGGTTCACAGATACGCAGTATTTT.

The chain has TRBV19 and TRBJ1-5; TRBD1 might be the D (5 bases). Looked up from germline, CDR1 is LNHDA and CDR2 is SQIVND (reference sequence). The CDR3 has 18 amino acids. The ends were cut back, 4 bases at V and 5 bases at J, with 24 bases in the middle. CDR3 sequence: CASSTGILRERRHQPQHF. Here the CDR3 DNA reads TGTGCCAGTAGTACCGGAATACTCAGGGAACGACGCCATCAGCCCCAGCATTTT.

The chain has TRBV7-8 and TRBJ2-3; D is possibly TRBD2 (7 bases). The germline V and J ends were trimmed by 1 base and 5 bases, with 13 bases remaining between them. The CDR3 sequence is 15 residues long. The germline CDR1 and CDR2 sequences are SGHVS and FQNEAQ. The CDR3 here is CASSLGGGAGDTQYF. Here the CDR3 DNA reads TGTGCCAGCAGCTTAGGAGGGGGGGCAGGAGATACGCAGTATTTT.

Written as DNA, the CDR3 is TGTGCCAGCAGCCACCTTCGCGGGACAGGGCTCAACGAGCAGTACTTC. Its protein is CASSHLRGTGLNEQYF. The chain joins TRBV7-2 to TRBJ2-7; 9 nucleotides agree with TRBD1. V lost 5 bases to trimming and J lost 5 bases; unmatched junction nucleotides: 13. CDR1 is SGHTA, CDR2 FQGNSA, per germline. This CDR3 region has 16 residues.

The V and J genes are TRBV18 and TRBJ1-1; 7 bases are a match to TRBD1. J was trimmed by 2 bases and V by 2 bases; bases with no gene match: 2. CDR3 length: 14 residues. CDR1 KGHSH and CDR2 LQKENI come from the germline V gene. The CDR3 loop is CASSPRGPNTEAFF. The DNA for the CDR3 is TGTGCCAGCTCACCAAGGGGGCCCAACACTGAAGCTTTCTTT. Full variable domain (rest looked up from reference TRBV18 and TRBJ1-1): NAGVMQNPRHLVRRRGQEARLRCSPMKGHSHVYWYRQLPEEGLKFMVYLQKENIIDESGMPKERFSAEFPKEGPSILRIQQVVRGDSAAYFCASSPRGPNTEAFFGQGTRLTVV.

Concerning this clone itself: The sample contains more than one DNA sequence encoding this CDR3. The chain joins TRBV9 to TRBJ1-2; D gene unclear. The CDR3 has 13 residues. Per germline, CDR1 SGDLS and CDR2 YYNGEE. V lost 3 bases, J lost 2 bases, and 8 bases lay in between. The CDR3 loop reads CASSAGENYGYTF. The CDR3 DNA reads TGTGCCAGCAGCGCGGGAGAGAACTATGGCTACACCTTC.

The chain has TRBV29-1 and TRBJ1-4; D might be TRBD1 (5 bases). The germline V gene encodes CDR1 SQVTM and CDR2 ANQGSEA. Between the trimmed V and J ends, which lost 6 bases and 1 base, there was a span of 9 bases. The CDR3 spans 13 residues. Written as DNA, the CDR3 is TGCAGCGTCTGGGGCGGAACTAATGAAAAACTGTTTTTT. It specifies CSVWGGTNEKLFF. The full variable domain, with the rest looked up from reference TRBV29-1 and TRBJ1-4, is SAVISQKPSRDICQRGTSLTIQCQVDSQVTMMFWYRQQPGQSLTLIATANQGSEATYESGFVIDKFPISRPNLTFSTLTVSNMSPEDSSIYLCSVWGGTNEKLFFGSGTQLSVL.

V gene TRBV19 combines with J gene TRBJ1-5; 7 bases match TRBD1. CDR1 and CDR2 from the germline V gene are LNHDA and SQIVND (reference sequence). The CDR3 runs to 18 residues. J gave up 3 bases and V 6 bases, and 17 bases lay outside the gene matches. CDR3 sequence (DNA): TGTGCCAGTAGCCTTACCCCATACCCGACAGGGTACAATCAGCCCCAGCATTTT. Protein sequence: CASSLTPYPTGYNQPQHF. The whole variable domain, remainder taken from reference TRBV19 and TRBJ1-5, is DGGITQSPKYLFRKEGQNVTLSCEQNLNHDAMYWYRQDPGQGLRLIYYSQIVNDFQKGDIAEGYSVSREKKESFPLTVTSAQKNPTAFYLCASSLTPYPTGYNQPQHFGDGTRLSIL.

This clone occurred a few times. This chain's CDR3 is CASSETGQGRGGYTF. The CDR3 region has the DNA TGTGCCAGCAGCGAAACGGGACAGGGAAGGGGAGGCTACACCTTC. The V call is TRBV2, the J call TRBJ1-2, with 9 bases identical to TRBD1. The CDR3 is made up of 15 amino acids. Trimming removed 6 bases from V and 8 bases from J; junction bases left unmatched: 13. The germline gives CDR1 SNHLY, CDR2 FYNNEI.

This chain links TRBV2 with TRBJ1-5; TRBD1 matches at 9 bases. CDR3 size: 14 residues. Germline trimming cut 8 bases from V and 3 bases from J; bases unmatched to any gene: 5. Looked up from germline, CDR1 is SNHLY and CDR2 is FYNNEI. The CDR3, as DNA: TGTGCCAGCCTCCGGGACAGGGACAATCAGCCCCAGCATTTT. Translating it yields CASLRDRDNQPQHF.

This chain connects TRBV29-1 to TRBJ2-1, with 7 bases fitting TRBD1. The CDR3 length is 15 residues. Germline CDR1 and CDR2: SQVTM and ANQGSEA. V gave up 7 bases and J gave up 0 bases; unmatched junction bases: 9. CDR3 amino acids: CSGRTWDSSYNEQFF. In DNA form, the CDR3 reads TGCAGCGGAAGAACCTGGGACAGCTCCTACAATGAGCAGTTCTTC.

V is TRBV27 and J is TRBJ2-4; TRBD2 might be the D (5 bases). The V end was cut by 3 bases, the J end by 7 bases, with 13 bases between. The CDR3 length is 14 residues. Per the germline V gene, CDR1 is MNHEY and CDR2 is SMNVEV (reference sequence). The CDR3 loop reads CASSLGSSGNIQYF. Here the CDR3 DNA reads TGTGCCAGCAGTTTGGGCTCTTCGGGGAACATTCAGTACTTC.

The genes are TRBV4-1 and TRBJ2-2, with 8 bases aligning to TRBD2. V shed 2 bases, J shed 6 bases, and the junction held 8 bases outside the gene matches. This CDR3 comprises 16 residues. Germline CDR1 MGHRA, CDR2 YSYEKL. CDR3 protein: CASSQFRGGAPGELFF. CDR3 coding DNA: TGCGCCAGCAGCCAATTCCGGGGGGGGGCCCCCGGGGAGCTGTTTTTT.

The J gene is TRBJ1-2, the V gene TRBV3-1 (or the pseudogene TRBV3-2); D not certain. Trimming removed 2 bases at V and 14 bases at J, with 15 bases between. CDR3 length: 12 residues. CDR1 is LGHDT, CDR2 YNNKEL, per germline (reference sequence). CDR3 protein: CASSQLDGGRTF. DNA of the CDR3: TGTGCCAGCAGCCAACTTGACGGTGGGAGGACCTTC.

This sequence joins TRBV5-5 and TRBJ1-4; 9 positions match TRBD1. The CDR3 length is 15 residues. In germline, CDR1 is SGHKS, CDR2 YYEKEE (reference sequence). V dropped 6 bases and J dropped 4; count of bases not matched to a gene: 7. This chain's CDR3 is CASIKQTGGNEKLFF. CDR3 sequence (DNA): TGTGCCAGCATCAAGCAGACAGGGGGTAATGAAAAACTGTTTTTT.

The gene calls are TRBV29-1 and TRBJ1-2, with D perhaps TRBD1 (6 bases). The CDR3 length is 13 residues. CDR1 is SQVTM, CDR2 ANQGSEA, per germline. V was trimmed by 4 bases and J by 3 bases, leaving 12 bases between them. Here the CDR3 DNA reads TGCAGCGTTGTAAGGGGGGGATACTATGGCTACACCTTC. This gives the protein CSVVRGGYYGYTF.

The V and J genes are TRBV11-2 and TRBJ1-1; no reliable D call. V lost 7 bases to trimming and J lost 6 bases, with 12 bases between them. The germline V gene encodes CDR1 SGHAT and CDR2 FQNNGV. CDR3 length: 12 residues. CDR3 residues: CASTTNPAEAFF. DNA for the CDR3: TGTGCCAGCACCACAAACCCCGCTGAAGCTTTCTTT.

The chain couples TRBV7-6 to TRBJ2-5; tentatively, D is TRBD2 (6 bases). This CDR3 contains 14 residues. CDR1 and CDR2 (germline): SGHVS, FNYEAQ. V shed 1 base and J shed 1 base, with 7 bases lying between them. CDR3 sequence (DNA): TGTGCCAGCAGCTTAGTCGGGGGCCAAGAGACCCAGTACTTC. Encoded protein: CASSLVGGQETQYF. Filled out from reference TRBV7-6 and TRBJ2-5, the complete variable domain reads GAGVSQSPRYKVTKRGQDVALRCDPISGHVSLYWYRQALGQGPEFLTYFNYEAQQDKSGLPNDRFSAERPEGSISTLTIQRTEQRDSAMYRCASSLVGGQETQYFGPGTRLLVL.

V usage is TRBV28 and J usage is TRBJ1-2; 9 bases are shared with TRBD1. Germline assignment: CDR1 MDHEN and CDR2 SYDVKM. V lost 7 bases to trimming and J lost 5 bases; unmatched junction nucleotides: 8. CDR3 length: 14 amino acids. The CDR3 nucleotides read TGTGCCAGCACAACCGGGACAGGGCTTTATGGCTACACCTTC. Translating it yields CASTTGTGLYGYTF.

This sequence joins TRBV15 and TRBJ2-7, with D perhaps matching TRBD1 (6 bases). CDR3 length equals 11 residues. Germline V gene data show CDR1 as LNHNV and CDR2 as YYDKDF (reference sequence). Trimming took 10 bases from V and 3 from J, leaving 10 bases between them. The CDR3 DNA is TGTGCCATAGGACAGCTCTACGAGCAGTACTTC. Its translation: CAIGQLYEQYF.

The CDR3 loop reads CASRARGTETQYF. In DNA form, the CDR3 reads TGTGCCAGCAGGGCGAGGGGGACAGAGACCCAGTACTTC. The rearrangement uses TRBV5-4 and TRBJ2-5; a weak D match, TRBD1 (6 bases). Germline values: CDR1 SGHNT, CDR2 YYREEE (reference sequence). This CDR3 comprises 13 residues. Between the trimmed V and J ends, which lost 5 bases and 4 bases, there was a span of 12 bases.

This clone was recorded once. The chain employs TRBV19 and TRBJ1-5; TRBD1 matches 8 bases. CDR3 length equals 14 residues. V shed 7 bases and J 6 bases; nucleotides not matched to a gene: 8. The germline V gene has CDR1 LNHDA and CDR2 SQIVND (reference sequence). CDR3 nucleotide sequence: TGTGCCAGTAACGACAGGGGAGGGCGTCAGCCCCAGCATTTT. It specifies CASNDRGGRQPQHF.

This clone was seen a handful of times. The V call is TRBV5-5, the J call TRBJ1-5; TRBD1 matches 9 bases. Germline CDR1 and CDR2: SGHKS and YYEKEE (reference sequence). The CDR3 length is 16 residues. J was trimmed by 5 bases and V by 0 bases; bases with no gene match: 6. DNA of the CDR3: TGTGCCAGCAGCTTGGGGTTGGACAGGGGAGATCAGCCCCAGCATTTT. This encodes CASSLGLDRGDQPQHF.